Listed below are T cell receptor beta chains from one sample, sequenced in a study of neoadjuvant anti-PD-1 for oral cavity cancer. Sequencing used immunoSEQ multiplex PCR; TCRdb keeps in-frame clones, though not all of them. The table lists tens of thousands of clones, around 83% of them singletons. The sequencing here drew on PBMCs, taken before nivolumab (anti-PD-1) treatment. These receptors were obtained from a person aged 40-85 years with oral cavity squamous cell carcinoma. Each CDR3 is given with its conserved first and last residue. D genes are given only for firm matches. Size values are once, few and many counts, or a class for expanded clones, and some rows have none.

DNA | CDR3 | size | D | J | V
TGTGCCAGCAGTCGAGAGATGGGATCCTCTGGGGCCAACGTCCTGACTTTC | CASSREMGSSGANVLTF | NA | NA | TRBJ2-6 | TRBV7-8
TGTGCCAGCAGTTCCAGCGGGGACCAAGCTTTCTTT | CASSSSGDQAFF | NA | NA | TRBJ1-1 | TRBV27
TGTGCCAGCACGTCGGGACGCATGTACCAAGAGACCCAGTACTTC | CASTSGRMYQETQYF | NA | NA | TRBJ2-5 | TRBV7-9
TGTGCCAGCAGCTTAGATAGCGGGCTCACCTACAATGAGCAGTTCTTC | CASSLDSGLTYNEQFF | NA | TRBD2 | TRBJ2-1 | TRBV7-2
TGTGCCAGCACTCCAGGGGGAAGTAATGAAAAACTGTTTTTT | CASTPGGSNEKLFF | NA | TRBD1 | TRBJ1-4 | TRBV28
TGTGCCAGTAGGTCGACAGGGATCCACGAGCAGTACTTC | CASRSTGIHEQYF | once | TRBD1 | TRBJ2-7 | TRBV19
TGTGCCAGTAGACACGGGGGAGGGTCTGAAGCTTTCTTT | CASRHGGGSEAFF | NA | NA | TRBJ1-1 | TRBV19
TGTGCCAGCAGCCAAGGACTAGTGGGTTCCAATGAGCAGTTCTTC | CASSQGLVGSNEQFF | NA | TRBD2 | TRBJ2-1 | TRBV9
TGTGCCAGCAGCGTAAGGGGCGGGGACAGAGAGACCCAGTACTTC | CASSVRGGDRETQYF | NA | NA | TRBJ2-5 | TRBV9
TGTGCCAGCAGCTCTCTACTGGGGGGGAGGATGGGTTATGAGCAGTTCTTC | CASSSLLGGRMGYEQFF | NA | TRBD2 | TRBJ2-1 | TRBV7-6
TGCGCCAGCGCGGCCGATAGCGGGGGGCACAATGAGCAGTTCTTC | CASAADSGGHNEQFF | once | TRBD2 | TRBJ2-1 | TRBV5-1